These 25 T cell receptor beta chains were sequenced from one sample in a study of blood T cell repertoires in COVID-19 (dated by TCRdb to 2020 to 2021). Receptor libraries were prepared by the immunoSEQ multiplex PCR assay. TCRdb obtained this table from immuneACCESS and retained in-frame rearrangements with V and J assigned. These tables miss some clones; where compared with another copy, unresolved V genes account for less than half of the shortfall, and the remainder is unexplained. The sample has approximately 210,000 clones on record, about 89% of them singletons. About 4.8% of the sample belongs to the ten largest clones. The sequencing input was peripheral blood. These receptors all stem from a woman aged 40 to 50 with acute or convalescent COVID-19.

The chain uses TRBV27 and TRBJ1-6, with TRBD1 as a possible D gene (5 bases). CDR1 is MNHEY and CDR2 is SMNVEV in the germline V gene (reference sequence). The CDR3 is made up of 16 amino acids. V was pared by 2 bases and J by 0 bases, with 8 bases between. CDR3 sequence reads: CASSLRGSSYNSPLHF. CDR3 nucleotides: TGTGCCAGCAGTTTAAGGGGTAGCTCCTATAATTCACCCCTCCACTTT.

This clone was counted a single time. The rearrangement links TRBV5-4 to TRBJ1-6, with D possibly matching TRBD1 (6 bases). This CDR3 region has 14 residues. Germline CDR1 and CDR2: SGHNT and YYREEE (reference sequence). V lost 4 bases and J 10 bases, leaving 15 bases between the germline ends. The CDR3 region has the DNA TGTGCCAGCAGCCGACAACAGGGTGGGTCACCCCTCCACTTT. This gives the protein CASSRQQGGSPLHF.

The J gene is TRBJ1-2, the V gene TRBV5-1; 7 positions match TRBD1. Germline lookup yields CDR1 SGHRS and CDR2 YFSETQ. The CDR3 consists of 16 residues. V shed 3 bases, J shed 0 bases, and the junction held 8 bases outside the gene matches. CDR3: CASSSRGTASNYGYTF. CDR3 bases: TGCGCCAGCAGCTCCAGAGGGACAGCCTCTAACTATGGCTACACCTTC.

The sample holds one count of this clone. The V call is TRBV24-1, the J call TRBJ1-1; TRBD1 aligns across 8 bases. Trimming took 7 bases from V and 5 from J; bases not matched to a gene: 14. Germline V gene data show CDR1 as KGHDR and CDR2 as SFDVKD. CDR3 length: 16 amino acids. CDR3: CATRAGTGPSRTEAFF. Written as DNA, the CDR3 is TGTGCCACCAGAGCCGGGACAGGACCCTCGAGGACTGAAGCTTTCTTT.

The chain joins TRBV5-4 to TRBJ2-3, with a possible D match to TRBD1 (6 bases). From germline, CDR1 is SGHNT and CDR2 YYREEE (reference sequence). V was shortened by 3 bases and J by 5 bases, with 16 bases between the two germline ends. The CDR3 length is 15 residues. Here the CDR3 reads CASSWRGGQGDTQYF. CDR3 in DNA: TGTGCCAGCAGCTGGCGTGGGGGCCAGGGAGATACGCAGTATTTT.

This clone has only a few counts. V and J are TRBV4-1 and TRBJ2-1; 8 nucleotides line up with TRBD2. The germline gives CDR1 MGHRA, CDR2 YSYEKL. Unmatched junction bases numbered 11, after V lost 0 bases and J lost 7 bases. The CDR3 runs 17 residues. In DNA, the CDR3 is TGCGCCAGCAGCCAAGAGGGTGTAACGGGGGGGAGGAATGAGCAGTTCTTC. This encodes CASSQEGVTGGRNEQFF.

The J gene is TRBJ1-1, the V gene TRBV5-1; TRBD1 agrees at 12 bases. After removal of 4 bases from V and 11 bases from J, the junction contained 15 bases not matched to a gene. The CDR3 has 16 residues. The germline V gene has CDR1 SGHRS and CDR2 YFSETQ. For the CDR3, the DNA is TGCGCCAGCAGCCCGCGGGACAGGGGGCCCCAAATGGGGGCTTTCTTT. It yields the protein CASSPRDRGPQMGAFF. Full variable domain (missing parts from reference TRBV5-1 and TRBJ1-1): KAGVTQTPRYLIKTRGQQVTLSCSPISGHRSVSWYQQTPGQGLQFLFEYFSETQRNKGNFPGRFSGRQFSNSRSEMNVSTLELGDSALYLCASSPRDRGPQMGAFFGQGTRLTVV.

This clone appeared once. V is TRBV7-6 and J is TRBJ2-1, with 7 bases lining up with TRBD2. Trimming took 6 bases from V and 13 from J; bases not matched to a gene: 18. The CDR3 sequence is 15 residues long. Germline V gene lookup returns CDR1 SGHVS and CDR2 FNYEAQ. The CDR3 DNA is TGTGCCAGCAGTCGAGATGACGGCGGGGGTTTCGATCAGTTCTTC. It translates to CASSRDDGGGFDQFF. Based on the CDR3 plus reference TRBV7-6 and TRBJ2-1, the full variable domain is GAGVSQSPRYKVTKRGQDVALRCDPISGHVSLYWYRQALGQGPEFLTYFNYEAQQDKSGLPNDRFSAERPEGSISTLTIQRTEQRDSAMYRCASSRDDGGGFDQFFGPGTRLTVL.

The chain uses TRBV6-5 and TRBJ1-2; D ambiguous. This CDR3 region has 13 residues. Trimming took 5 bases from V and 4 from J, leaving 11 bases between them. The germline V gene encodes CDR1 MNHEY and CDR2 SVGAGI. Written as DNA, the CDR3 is TGTGCCAGCAGTAATGCGGAATCCTATGGCTACACCTTC. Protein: CASSNAESYGYTF.

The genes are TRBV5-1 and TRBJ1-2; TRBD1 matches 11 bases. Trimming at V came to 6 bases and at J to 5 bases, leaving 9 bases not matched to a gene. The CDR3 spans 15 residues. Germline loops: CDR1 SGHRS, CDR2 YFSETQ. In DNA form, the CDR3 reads TGCGCCAGCAATAGTCGGACAGGGGGCGCATATGGCTACACCTTC. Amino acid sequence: CASNSRTGGAYGYTF.

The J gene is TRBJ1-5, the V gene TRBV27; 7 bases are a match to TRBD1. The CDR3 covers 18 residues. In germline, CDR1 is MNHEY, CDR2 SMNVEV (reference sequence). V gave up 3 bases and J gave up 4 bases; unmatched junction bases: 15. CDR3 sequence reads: CASSLLGTGDVENQPQHF. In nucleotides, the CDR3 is TGTGCCAGCAGTTTGTTAGGAACAGGGGACGTTGAAAATCAGCCCCAGCATTTT.

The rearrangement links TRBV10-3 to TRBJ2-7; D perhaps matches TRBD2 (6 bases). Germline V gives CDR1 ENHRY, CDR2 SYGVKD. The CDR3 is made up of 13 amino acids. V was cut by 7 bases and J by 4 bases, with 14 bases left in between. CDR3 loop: CAIIPGLPYEQYV. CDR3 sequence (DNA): TGTGCCATCATTCCGGGACTCCCTTACGAGCAGTACGTC.

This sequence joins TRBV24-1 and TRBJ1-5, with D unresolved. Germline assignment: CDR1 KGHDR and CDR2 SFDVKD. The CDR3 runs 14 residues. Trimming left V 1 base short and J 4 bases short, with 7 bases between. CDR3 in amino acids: CATSDFAGNQPQHF. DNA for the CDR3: TGTGCCACCAGTGATTTTGCCGGGAATCAGCCCCAGCATTTT.

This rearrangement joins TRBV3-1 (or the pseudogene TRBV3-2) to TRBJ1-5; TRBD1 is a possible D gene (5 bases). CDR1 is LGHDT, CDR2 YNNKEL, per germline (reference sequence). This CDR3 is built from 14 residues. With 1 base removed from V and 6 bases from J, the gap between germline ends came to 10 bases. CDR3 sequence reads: CASSQGQRSQPQHF. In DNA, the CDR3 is TGTGCCAGCAGCCAAGGACAGCGTAGTCAGCCCCAGCATTTT.

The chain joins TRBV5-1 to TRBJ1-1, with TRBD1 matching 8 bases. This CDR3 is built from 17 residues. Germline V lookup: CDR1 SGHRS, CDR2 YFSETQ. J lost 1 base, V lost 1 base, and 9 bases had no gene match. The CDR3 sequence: CASSLWGQADANTEAFF. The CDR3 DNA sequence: TGCGCCAGCAGCTTGTGGGGACAGGCCGATGCGAACACTGAAGCTTTCTTT. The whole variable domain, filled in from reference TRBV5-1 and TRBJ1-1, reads KAGVTQTPRYLIKTRGQQVTLSCSPISGHRSVSWYQQTPGQGLQFLFEYFSETQRNKGNFPGRFSGRQFSNSRSEMNVSTLELGDSALYLCASSLWGQADANTEAFFGQGTRLTVV.

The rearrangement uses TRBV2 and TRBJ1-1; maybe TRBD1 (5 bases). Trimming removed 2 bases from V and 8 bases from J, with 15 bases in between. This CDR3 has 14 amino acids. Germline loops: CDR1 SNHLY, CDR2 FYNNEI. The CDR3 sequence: CASSELGALGEAFF. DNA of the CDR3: TGTGCCAGCAGTGAATTAGGGGCCCTGGGGGAAGCTTTCTTT.

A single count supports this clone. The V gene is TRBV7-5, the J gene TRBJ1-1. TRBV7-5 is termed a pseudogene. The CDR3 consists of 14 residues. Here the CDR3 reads CARTDGGGGFEAFF. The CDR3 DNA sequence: TGTGCCAGAACCGATGGGGGGGGCGGATTCGAAGCTTTCTTT.

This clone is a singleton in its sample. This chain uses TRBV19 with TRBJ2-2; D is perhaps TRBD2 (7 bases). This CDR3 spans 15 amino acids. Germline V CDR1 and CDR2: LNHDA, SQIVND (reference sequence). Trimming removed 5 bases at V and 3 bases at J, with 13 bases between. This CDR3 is CASSWGGADTGELFF. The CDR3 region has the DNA TGTGCCAGTAGTTGGGGGGGCGCGGACACCGGGGAGCTGTTTTTT.

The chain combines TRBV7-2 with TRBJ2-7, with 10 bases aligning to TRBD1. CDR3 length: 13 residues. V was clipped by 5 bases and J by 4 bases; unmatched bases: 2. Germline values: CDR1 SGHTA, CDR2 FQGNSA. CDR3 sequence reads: CASSPGQGYEQYV. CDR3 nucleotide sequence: TGTGCCAGCAGCCCGGGACAGGGGTACGAGCAGTACGTC.

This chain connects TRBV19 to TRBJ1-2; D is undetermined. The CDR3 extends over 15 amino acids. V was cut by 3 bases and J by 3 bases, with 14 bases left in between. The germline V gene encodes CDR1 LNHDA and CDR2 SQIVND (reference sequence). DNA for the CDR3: TGTGCCAGTAGTATGATCCGGGCCGGGGACTATGGCTACACCTTC. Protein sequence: CASSMIRAGDYGYTF.

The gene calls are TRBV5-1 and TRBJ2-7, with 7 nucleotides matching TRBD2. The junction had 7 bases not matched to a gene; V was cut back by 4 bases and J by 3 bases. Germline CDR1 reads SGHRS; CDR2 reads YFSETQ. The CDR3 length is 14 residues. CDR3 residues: CASSPGGDYYEQYV. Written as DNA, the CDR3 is TGCGCCAGCAGCCCCGGTGGGGACTACTACGAGCAGTACGTC.

CDR3 sequence reads: CASSIRDRASPQHF. The CDR3 region has the DNA TGTGCCAGTAGTATTAGAGACAGGGCCAGCCCCCAGCATTTT. This chain connects TRBV19 to TRBJ1-5, with TRBD1 identical over 7 bases. CDR1 is LNHDA and CDR2 is SQIVND in the germline V gene (reference sequence). The CDR3 is made up of 14 amino acids. V gave up 3 bases and J gave up 10 bases; unmatched junction bases: 9.

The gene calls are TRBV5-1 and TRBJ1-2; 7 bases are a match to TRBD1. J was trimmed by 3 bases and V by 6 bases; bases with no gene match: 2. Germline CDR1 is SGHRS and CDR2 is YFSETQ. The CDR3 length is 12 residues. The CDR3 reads CASIGQDYGYTF. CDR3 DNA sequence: TGCGCCAGCATCGGACAGGACTATGGCTACACCTTC.

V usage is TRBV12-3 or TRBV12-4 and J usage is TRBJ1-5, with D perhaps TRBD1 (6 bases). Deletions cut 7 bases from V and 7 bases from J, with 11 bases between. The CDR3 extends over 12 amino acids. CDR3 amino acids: CASTRGGQPQHF. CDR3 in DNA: TGTGCCAGCACCAGGGGCGGACAGCCCCAGCATTTT.

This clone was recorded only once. CDR3 nucleotide sequence: TGCGCCAGCAGCCAAGACCCAGCGCCGGGGTCAGAGACCCAGTACTTC. As protein: CASSQDPAPGSETQYF. The chain has TRBV4-1 and TRBJ2-5; D is perhaps TRBD2 (5 bases). The CDR3 runs 16 residues. Between the trimmed V and J ends, which lost 0 bases and 4 bases, there was a span of 15 bases. Germline lookup yields CDR1 MGHRA and CDR2 YSYEKL.